The sample holds one count of the clone carrying this T cell receptor beta chain. The data were obtained in a study of technical replicates of blood from a few donors. Generated by immunoSEQ multiplex PCR, the TCRdb table keeps only in-frame clones and is missing some. The sample lists some 49,000 clones, more than 85% occurring once. This CDR3 spans 16 amino acids. CDR1 is LNHNV and CDR2 is YYDKDF in the germline V gene (reference sequence). V lost 3 bases and J lost 4; bases outside the gene matches: 9. The V and J genes are TRBV15 and TRBJ2-7, with 10 bases identical to TRBD1. The receptor was isolated from a human donor in good health. Some clones in this sample may be carry-over from other donors' samples. Material: PBMCs. Here the CDR3 reads CATSSQTGGKWYEQYF. CDR3 in DNA: TGTGCCACCAGCAGCCAGACAGGGGGCAAGTGGTACGAGCAGTACTTC.